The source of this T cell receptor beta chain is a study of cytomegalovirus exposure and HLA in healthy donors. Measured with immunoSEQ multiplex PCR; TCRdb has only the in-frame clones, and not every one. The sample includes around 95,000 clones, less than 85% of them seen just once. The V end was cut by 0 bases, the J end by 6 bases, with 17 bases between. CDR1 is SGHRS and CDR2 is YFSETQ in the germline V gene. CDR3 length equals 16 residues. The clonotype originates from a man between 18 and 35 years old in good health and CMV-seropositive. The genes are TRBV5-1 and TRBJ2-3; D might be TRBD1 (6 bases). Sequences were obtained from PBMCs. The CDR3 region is CASSLGPGEFGDTQYF. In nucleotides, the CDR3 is TGCGCCAGCAGCTTGGGGCCAGGGGAGTTTGGGGATACGCAGTATTTT.